This TCR beta chain emerged from a study of molecular identifiers for immune sequencing clone quantification. TCRdb reanalysed the PCR reads using MiXCR and keeps one entry per CDR3 protein. The sample has about 8,300 distinct CDR3 sequences, around 33% seen once. The CDR3 extends over 13 amino acids. The germline gives CDR1 MDHEN, CDR2 SYDVKM. For this clonotype: A read error may account for a junction end that differs from germline.

The rearrangement joins TRBV28 to TRBJ2-2; D is perhaps TRBD2 (5 bases). Sequencing was performed on naive CD8+ T cells from blood, with Jurkat cell RNA spiked in. Subset reported: FACS-sorted CD8+CD4-CCR7+CD45RA+ naive T cells. The source is a human donor in good health. Some libraries in this study had Jurkat cell RNA spiked in. The CDR3 bases are TGTGCCAGCACACCGGACGTCACCGGGGAGCTGATTTTT. As protein: CASTPDVTGELIF.